This TCR beta chain was identified in a study of T cell responses to AZD1222 COVID-19 vaccine. In regard to this clone: The antigen is unknown.

Repertoires were generated with immunoSEQ multiplex PCR, while TCRdb's copy carries only in-frame clones and drops some. The table lists over 100,000 clones, 86% of them singletons. Trimming stripped 0 bases from V and 7 bases from J, with 9 bases between. This CDR3 spans 13 amino acids. The germline V gene encodes CDR1 SGHTA and CDR2 FQGTGA. Study results and caveats: Distributed over spike, vaccine-associated CD4 TCRs predominated at 160-218 and 743-854. Most donors were white British, females outnumbered males, and clonal diversity was possibly underestimated. Without day 14 samples, only post-peak T cell repertoires were studied.

The specimen comprised peripheral blood, sampled on day 0 of AZD1222 vaccination. V is TRBV7-3 and J is TRBJ1-1; D unresolved. The receptor was isolated from an adult in good health. CDR3 coding DNA: TGTGCCAGCAGCTTAACCTCGGGAGATGAAGCTTTCTTT. This gives the protein CASSLTSGDEAFF.